Following are 15 T cell receptor beta chains from one sample sequenced in a study of shared clonotypes between healthy human individuals. Some clones are missing from TCRdb's copy, which holds only in-frame ones; the method was immunoSEQ multiplex PCR. The data contain about 2.4 million clones, roughly 93% of them singletons. The specimen was naive CD4+ T cells from PBMCs. The subset is: CD45RA+ positively selected. These receptors all come from a man younger than 35 in good health. Some clones in this sample may be carry-over from other donors' samples.

This chain uses TRBV10-1 with TRBJ1-2; no reliable D call. The CDR3 runs 13 residues. Germline-derived CDR1 and CDR2 are WNHNN and SYGVQD (reference sequence). The V and J ends lost 5 bases and 0 bases respectively, with 7 bases between them. CDR3: CASSHGTNYGYTF. In DNA, the CDR3 is TGCGCCAGCAGTCATGGCACTAACTATGGCTACACCTTC.

This chain joins TRBV19 and TRBJ1-2; 9 bases line up with TRBD1. From germline, CDR1 is LNHDA and CDR2 SQIVND (reference sequence). J gave up 0 bases and V 7 bases, and 9 bases lay outside the gene matches. This CDR3 has 16 amino acids. CDR3 protein: CASTPGQGISNYGYTF. The CDR3 nucleotides are TGTGCCAGTACCCCGGGACAGGGCATATCTAACTATGGCTACACCTTC.

J is TRBJ2-3 and V is TRBV6-1, with TRBD1 matching 8 bases. The length of the CDR3 is 14 residues. V was pared by 7 bases and J by 6 bases, with 9 bases of the junction left unmatched. Germline assignment: CDR1 MNHNS and CDR2 SASEGT. CDR3 loop: CASTQGAVRDTQYF. In DNA, the CDR3 is TGTGCCAGCACGCAGGGGGCTGTTCGGGATACGCAGTATTTT.

The gene calls are TRBV4-1 and TRBJ1-2; 11 bases are shared with TRBD1. Germline V gives CDR1 MGHRA, CDR2 YSYEKL. Trimming cost V 1 base and J 7 bases; bases outside gene matches: 11. The CDR3 loop spans 17 amino acids. The DNA of the CDR3 is TGCGCCAGCAGCCAAGTTATTCGGACAGGGGGCGTGAGTGGCTACACCTTC. Translation gives CASSQVIRTGGVSGYTF.

The J gene is TRBJ2-1, the V gene TRBV6-5; unclear D gene. The CDR3 contains 16 residues. Trimming removed 3 bases from V and 1 base from J, with 13 bases in between. The germline gives CDR1 MNHEY, CDR2 SVGAGI. CDR3 sequence (DNA): TGTGCCAGCAGTTATGAAGGGCCGAGGTCCTACAATGAGCAGTTCTTC. Translated: CASSYEGPRSYNEQFF.

The chain carries TRBV30 and TRBJ2-7, with 11 positions matching TRBD1. The CDR3 consists of 13 residues. Per germline, CDR1 GTSNPN and CDR2 SVGIG (reference sequence). Trimming removed 5 bases from V and 5 bases from J; junction bases left unmatched: 5. The CDR3 DNA sequence: TGTGCCTGGGGGACAGGGGGTCGGCACGAGCAGTACTTC. This encodes CAWGTGGRHEQYF.

The rearrangement joins TRBV27 to TRBJ1-1; TRBD1 aligns across 8 bases. This CDR3 region has 18 residues. Germline values: CDR1 MNHEY, CDR2 SMNVEV (reference sequence). With 1 base clipped from V and 5 bases from J, the junction kept 15 bases outside the gene matches. CDR3 bases: TGTGCCAGCAGTTTATATCCGCCGGGACAGGCCCAGAGGACTGAAGCTTTCTTT. Translated, it gives CASSLYPPGQAQRTEAFF.

Comments on this clone: Other nucleotide sequences in the sample specify the same CDR3. The genes are TRBV27 and TRBJ1-5; TRBD1 might be the D (5 bases). Germline V gives CDR1 MNHEY, CDR2 SMNVEV (reference sequence). Trimming shortened V by 2 bases and J by 2 bases, and 7 bases separated the two germline ends. The CDR3 has 14 residues. CDR3 DNA sequence: TGTGCCAGCAGTTTAGGGACGGGCAATCAGCCCCAGCATTTT. Translating it yields CASSLGTGNQPQHF.

V usage is TRBV5-1 and J usage is TRBJ1-2; TRBD1 aligns across 9 bases. The CDR3 contains 13 residues. Germline V gene lookup returns CDR1 SGHRS and CDR2 YFSETQ. J lost 8 bases, V lost 6 bases, and 8 bases had no gene match. The CDR3 protein is CASTTGGAVGYTF. For the CDR3, the DNA is TGCGCCAGCACTACAGGGGGCGCGGTCGGCTACACCTTC.

The V and J genes are TRBV6-1 and TRBJ2-7, with D possibly being TRBD1 (6 bases). Per germline, CDR1 MNHNS and CDR2 SASEGT. Trimming took off 6 bases at V and 0 bases at J, with 15 bases between the two ends. The CDR3 has 15 amino acids. The CDR3 reads CASRRETGYSYEQYF. The DNA for the CDR3 is TGTGCCAGCAGGAGGGAAACAGGGTACTCCTACGAGCAGTACTTC.

The gene calls are TRBV28 and TRBJ1-6; D gene ambiguous. CDR1 is MDHEN and CDR2 is SYDVKM in the germline V gene. Trimming took off 1 base at V and 9 bases at J, with 1 base between the two ends. The CDR3 totals 11 residues. The CDR3 nucleotides are TGTGCCAGCAGTTTATCTTCACCCCTCCACTTT. Translated, it gives CASSLSSPLHF.

The J gene is TRBJ1-2, the V gene TRBV28; TRBD1 aligns across 9 bases. J lost 4 bases, V lost 5 bases, and 8 bases had no gene match. CDR1 MDHEN and CDR2 SYDVKM come from the germline V gene. The CDR3 is made up of 15 amino acids. Here the CDR3 DNA reads TGTGCCAGCAGTATGCAGACAGGGGGAGCCTATGGCTACACCTTC. It specifies CASSMQTGGAYGYTF.

V gene TRBV7-2 combines with J gene TRBJ2-7; 7 bases are a match to TRBD1. The J segment lost 6 bases and the V segment lost 5 bases, leaving 13 bases of the junction unmatched. CDR3 length: 15 amino acids. Germline CDR1 is SGHTA and CDR2 is FQGNSA. The DNA of the CDR3 is TGTGCCAGCAGCCCGCGACAGGGTGGCGAGTTCGAGCAGTACTTC. Translation: CASSPRQGGEFEQYF.

The J gene is TRBJ2-7, the V gene TRBV6-5; D gene unclear. Trimming took 1 base from V and 2 from J, leaving 12 bases between them. This CDR3 spans 15 amino acids. Germline CDR1 is MNHEY and CDR2 is SVGAGI. The DNA for the CDR3 is TGTGCCAGCAGTTACTGGGCAGCGTCGGCCTACGAGCAGTACTTC. Its protein product is CASSYWAASAYEQYF.

This chain uses TRBV2 with TRBJ2-3; 8 bases match TRBD1. Germline lookup yields CDR1 SNHLY and CDR2 FYNNEI. This CDR3 has 14 residues. Trimming removed 8 bases from V and 6 bases from J; junction bases left unmatched: 10. The CDR3 reads CASGGRGRSDTQYF. The DNA of the CDR3 is TGTGCCAGCGGCGGCAGGGGGCGATCGGATACGCAGTATTTT.